This paragraph covers one TCR beta chain sequence. Which antigen it targets is not known. No base qualities exist here, and no much larger clone lies one base off it. Ficoll-Paque density gradient centrifugation was the method used to isolate PBMCs. For this chain, trimming is 5 bases at the V end and 6 bases at the J end, and the number of junction bases without a gene match is 7. Inclusive of the bounding cysteine and phenylalanine, the CDR3 is 13 residues long. The only DNA kept is the CDR3, 39 bases in frame from the first base. Looking up the germline V gene (reference sequence) yields CDR1 GTSNPN and CDR2 SVGIG. The data were taken from a study of T-cell memory formation after mild COVID-19 (dated by TCRdb to the early 2020s). Regarding the complete study: TCR sequence clusters from the two donors were largely donor specific. In a couple of donors, T-cell clones that expanded and contracted after mild COVID-19 were tracked by sequencing TCRalpha and TCRbeta repertoires over time. The cohort was made up of two young adult volunteers, one female and one male, who were previously healthy.

The instrument given in TCRdb is Illumina NovaSeq 6000. cDNA libraries for TCRalpha and TCRbeta were prepared by 5'RACE using constant-segment primers, with sample barcodes and unique molecular identifiers added. Trizol reagent was used to extract RNA from every sample. The libraries were amplified in two PCR steps, and the second step added a second sample barcode and Illumina TruSeq adapters. Sequencing of libraries was performed on an Illumina NovaSeq with 2 x 150 bp paired-end reads. In the authors' own workflow: With migec v1.2.7, reads were demultiplexed and then collapsed into UMI-guided consensus sequences. With mixcr v2.1.11, UMI consensuses were aligned to TRA and TRB V and J templates and assembled into clonotypes. Clonotypes were classified as expanded or contracted when called significant by both edgeR and NoisET, with noise models trained on biological replicates. For edgeR calls, the cutoffs were a false discovery rate-adjusted p below 0.01 and a log2 fold-change threshold of 1. As an exploratory analysis of dynamics, max-normalized trajectories of the 1000 most abundant clonotypes were examined with PCA combined with hierarchical clustering. Separately sequenced CD4+ and CD8+ repertoires were used to assign the CD4 or CD8 phenotype of responding clones. Through fastp at Q25 and MiXCR, TCRdb rebuilt clones from the public reads, retaining in-frame beta chains. All rows with the same CDR3 protein become a single entry with the most common DNA and genes. These V and J calls derive from TCRdb rather than the authors' analysis. The sample table contains around 340,000 distinct CDR3 sequences; only one count was recorded for about 21% of them. About 12% of the sample comes from the top ten.

What the authors observed across the whole study: From day 15 to 85, contracting clones showed balanced CD4/CD8 phenotypes, whereas a second wave of clones that expanded from day 15 to 37 leaned towards CD4+. The study covered only a couple of mild cases, and larger cohorts including severe cases with pre-infection samples were considered necessary. Contracting CD4+ clones were located mainly in the CM and EM memory subsets, whereas CD8+ clones were found to be enriched in EMRA. Some responding clones were detected in pre-infection memory, suggesting pre-existing cross-reactive memory T cells joined the SARS-CoV-2 response. The second-wave clones that peaked on day 37 were not confirmed to be SARS-CoV-2 specific.

The TCR originated in an adult woman who had mild COVID-19 (a few samples of this study predate the infection). The sample titles of this study are shuffled in the database, so cell type and time point are left out; the donor was told from shared clones. The sequencing input was PBMCs or a T cell subset sorted from them (not recorded which). This receptor chain uses TRBV30 and TRBJ2-4; 7 bases in the middle match TRBD1. The DNA sequence is given as TGTGCCTGGGCCACAGGGGCCGTAAACATTCAGTACTTC. It codes for CAWATGAVNIQYF. With the rest looked up from the reference TRBV30 and TRBJ2-4 genes rather than sequenced, the full variable domain is SQTIHQWPATLVQPVGSPLSLECTVEGTSNPNLYWYRQAAGRGLQLLFYSVGIGQISSEVPQNLSASRPQDRQFILSSKKLLLSDSGFYLCAWATGAVNIQYFGAGTRLSVL.